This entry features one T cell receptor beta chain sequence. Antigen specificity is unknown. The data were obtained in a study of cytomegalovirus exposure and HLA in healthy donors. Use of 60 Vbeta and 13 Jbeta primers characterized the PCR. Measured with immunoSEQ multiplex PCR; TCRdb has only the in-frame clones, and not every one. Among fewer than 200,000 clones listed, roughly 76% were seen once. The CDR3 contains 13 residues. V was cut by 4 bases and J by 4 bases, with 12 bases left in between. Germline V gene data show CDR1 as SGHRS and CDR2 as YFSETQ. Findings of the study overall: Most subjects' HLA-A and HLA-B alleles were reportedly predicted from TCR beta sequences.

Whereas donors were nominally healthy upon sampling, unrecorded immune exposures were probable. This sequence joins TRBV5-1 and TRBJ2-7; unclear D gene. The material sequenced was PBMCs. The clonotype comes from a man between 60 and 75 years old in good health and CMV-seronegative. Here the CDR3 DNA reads TGCGCCAGCAGCACAGACATAGTATACGAGCAGTACTTC. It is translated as CASSTDIVYEQYF. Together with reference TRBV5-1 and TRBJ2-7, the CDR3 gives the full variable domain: KAGVTQTPRYLIKTRGQQVTLSCSPISGHRSVSWYQQTPGQGLQFLFEYFSETQRNKGNFPGRFSGRQFSNSRSEMNVSTLELGDSALYLCASSTDIVYEQYFGPGTRLTVT.